Following are 13 T cell receptor delta chains from one sample sequenced in a study of γδ T cells in repeated Plasmodium falciparum infection. TCRdb ran CATT on the multiplex PCR reads. The sample lists 70,000 to 95,000 delta-chain clones, 1.4% occurring once. Flow sorting of PBMC yielded separate Vgamma9/Vdelta2+ and Vdelta2-negative gammadelta T cell populations for bulk repertoire analysis. The source material was gamma-delta T cells from blood. These receptors came from a pool of human donors (malaria-infected and uninfected, not separated).

This clone has a handful of counts. This DNA's translation and the protein TCRdb lists, from a much larger clone, do not match at residue 14, likely due to a read error; the protein shown is translated from the DNA. The J gene has no call, while the V gene is TRDV2; the tabulated D call, TRDD3, remains unverified against the DNA. This CDR3 has 16 residues. Germline loops: CDR1 GEAIGNYY, CDR2 EKD. The chain's CDR3 is CACDTGGYEGTAQPFF. CDR3 DNA: TGTGCCTGTGACACTGGGGGATACGAGGGGACAGCACAACCCTTCTTT.

The table lists this clone with a few counts. The likely explanation is a read error, given a far larger clone one base away. This same CDR3 is encoded by further DNA sequences in the sample. The V gene is TRDV1; the J gene was not called; TRDD3 was called by the table and not checked on the DNA. Germline lookup yields CDR1 TSWWSYY and CDR2 QGS. CDR3 length: 22 amino acids. The CDR3 region has the DNA TGTGCTCTTGGGAAGGAGACGAACTTCCTTCTACTGGGGGACGATTACACCGATAAGCTCATCTTT. This gives the protein CALGKETNFLLLGDDYTDKLIF.

This clone was seen many times. The amino acid sequence in TCRdb belongs to a much larger clone and departs from this DNA's translation at residue 14, likely a sequencing read error; the sequence shown is translated from the DNA. The chain couples TRDV2 to TRDJ1, with a weak D call TRDD3 (6 bases). Germline CDR1 GEAIGNYY, CDR2 EKD. The CDR3 is 15 amino acids. The CDR3 nucleotides read TGTGCCTGTGACCCCCTGGGGAGCGGACGCGATAAACTCACCTTT. Translated: CACDPLGSGRDKLTF.

Remarks on this clone: For this DNA, TCRdb reports the protein of a much larger clone, which diverges at residue 9, most likely from a read error; the protein presented here is translated directly from the DNA. The V and J genes are TRAV14/DV4 and TRDJ1; 7 nucleotides align to TRDD3. J gave up 0 bases and V 4 bases, and 29 bases lay outside the gene matches. In germline, CDR1 is TSDPSYG, CDR2 QGSYDQQN (reference sequence). CDR3 length: 23 amino acids. The CDR3 protein is CAMRGIFLATELMGDPYTDKLIF. The CDR3 nucleotides read TGTGCAATGAGAGGGATATTCCTTGCCACGGAGCTAATGGGGGACCCGTACACCGATAAACTCATCTTT.

This clone was picked up a small number of times. A far larger clone is one nucleotide away, so this likely arose from a read error. Other DNA variants within this sample encode the same CDR3. The CDR3 spells CALGELSYWGTPYSKLIF. CDR3 DNA: TGTGCTCTTGGGGAACTCTCCTACTGGGGGACCCCCTATAGTAAACTCATCTTT. This chain connects TRDV1 to TRDJ1; 9 bases agree with TRDD3. No J segment appears in TCRdb, so it was assigned here by matching the sequence to germline. CDR1 TSWWSYY and CDR2 QGS come from the germline V gene. This CDR3 comprises 18 residues. Trimming removed 0 bases from V and 7 bases from J; junction bases left unmatched: 15.

This clone has more than one count but fewer than ten. Germline is not matched at one junction end, which may reflect a read error. The chain joins TRDV1 to TRDJ1; 9 nucleotides agree with TRDD2. CDR1 and CDR2 from the germline V gene are TSWWSYY and QGS. The CDR3 has 21 residues. The CDR3 DNA reads as TGTGCTCTTGGGGAGGGCCTTCCTACGCATGCCTCTGGCCCGTACACCTATAAACTCATCTTT. Protein: CALGEGLPTHASGPYTYKLIF.

A word on this clone: It is likely a read error: a sequence one base away is far more abundant. Other DNA sequences in this sample translate to the same CDR3. The rearrangement links TRDV1 to TRDJ1, with TRDD3 identical over 12 bases. Germline matching of the DNA provided the J gene here, since TCRdb leaves it blank. Germline V lookup: CDR1 TSWWSYY, CDR2 QGS. This CDR3 is built from 19 residues. The CDR3 here is CALGEGYLRSGGYADKLIF. In nucleotides, the CDR3 is TGTGCCCTTGGGGAAGGGTATCTACGCTCTGGGGGATACGCCGATAAACTCATCTTT.

Points on this clone: A far larger clone is just one base off, so this is likely a read error. In the same sample, other DNA sequences code for this CDR3. This chain joins TRDV1 and TRDJ1; the D gene could be TRDD2 or TRDD3 (7 bases each). TCRdb records no J gene; here it was assigned by comparing the DNA to germline. Between the trimmed V and J ends, which lost 3 bases and 0 bases, there was a span of 47 bases. Germline CDR1 reads TSWWSYY; CDR2 reads QGS. The CDR3 is made up of 27 amino acids. The CDR3 sequence: CALGELPVPTSSFYLGAIWGYTDKLIF. CDR3 coding DNA: TGTGCTCTTGGGGAGCTACCTGTTCCTACGTCTTCATTCTACCTGGGGGCGATTTGGGGTTACACCGATAAACTCATCTTT.

Only a few counts were recorded for this clone. With a much larger clone just one base away, this may be a read error. The identical CDR3 is also encoded by other nucleotide sequences in the sample. A V gene of TRDV2 was called, but no J gene was assigned; the table's D call, TRDD3, has no DNA check behind it. The CDR3 covers 19 residues. Germline CDR1 reads GEAIGNYY; CDR2 reads EKD. This CDR3 is CACDPLHGLGAKYTDKLIF. The CDR3 DNA sequence: TGTGCCTGTGACCCACTACACGGGCTGGGGGCCAAGTACACCGATAAACTCATCTTC.

This clone has more than one count but fewer than ten. A far larger clone lies a single base away; this is likely a read error. At the DNA level, this CDR3 is encoded by other sequences in the same sample as well. The chain recombines TRDV2 with TRDJ3; 9 positions match TRDD3. TCRdb leaves out the J gene; it was filled in here by matching the DNA to germline. The CDR3 sequence is 21 residues long. CDR1 and CDR2 from the germline V gene are GEAIGNYY and EKD. The CDR3 coding sequence is TGCGCCTGTGACCGCGTACGCTCAACTGGGGGACAACCCTGGGACACCCGACAGATGTTTTTC. Protein: CACDRVRSTGGQPWDTRQMFF.

In regard to this clone: The protein that TCRdb holds for this DNA derives from a much larger clone and differs from the translated DNA at residue 12, which likely indicates a read error; the protein shown here is translated from the DNA. The chain carries TRDV1 and TRDJ1; TRDD3 matches 8 bases. The CDR3 is 21 amino acids. V was pared by 2 bases and J by 10 bases, with 30 bases of the junction left unmatched. The germline V gene encodes CDR1 TSWWSYY and CDR2 QGS. This CDR3 is CALGEFPYNHVRDTRIGGLIF. CDR3 DNA: TGTGCTCTTGGGGAATTTCCCTATAATCACGTGAGGGATACGCGTATCGGGGGACTCATCTTT.

In regard to this clone: A far larger clone is one base from this, pointing to a likely read error. Within the sample, other DNA sequences also encode this same CDR3. The chain recombines TRDV2 with TRDJ1, with 12 bases matching TRDD3. TCRdb records no J gene; here it was assigned by comparing the DNA to germline. The V gene end was trimmed by 1 base and the J gene end by 0 bases; junction bases not matched to a gene: 11. CDR3 length: 19 residues. Germline loops: CDR1 GEAIGNYY, CDR2 EKD. CDR3 region: CACDTRLGDTLRDTDKLIF. CDR3 nucleotides: TGTGCCTGTGACACGAGACTGGGGGATACACTTCGGGACACCGATAAACTCATCTTT.

The chain couples TRDV2 to TRDJ1; 7 bases map to TRDD3. The J gene was missing in TCRdb and was found by matching the end of the DNA to germline. J was trimmed by 0 bases and V by 3 bases; bases with no gene match: 9. Germline CDR1 GEAIGNYY, CDR2 EKD. The CDR3 totals 16 residues. Here the CDR3 DNA reads TGTGCCTGTGACCTTACTGGGGTGGCGTACACCGATAAACTCATCTTT. It translates to CACDLTGVAYTDKLIF.